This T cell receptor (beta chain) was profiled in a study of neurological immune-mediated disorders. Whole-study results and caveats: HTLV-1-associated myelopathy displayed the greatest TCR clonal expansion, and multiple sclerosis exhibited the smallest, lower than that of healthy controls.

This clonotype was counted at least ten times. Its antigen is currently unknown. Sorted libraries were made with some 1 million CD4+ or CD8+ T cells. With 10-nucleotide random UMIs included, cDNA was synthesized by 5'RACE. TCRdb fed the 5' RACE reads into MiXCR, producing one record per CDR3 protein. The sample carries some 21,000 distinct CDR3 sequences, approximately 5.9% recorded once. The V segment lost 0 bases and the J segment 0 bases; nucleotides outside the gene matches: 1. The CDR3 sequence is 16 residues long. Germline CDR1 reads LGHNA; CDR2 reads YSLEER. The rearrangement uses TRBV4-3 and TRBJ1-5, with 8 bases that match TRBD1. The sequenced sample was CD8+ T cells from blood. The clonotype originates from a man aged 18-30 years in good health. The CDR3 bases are TGCGCCAGCAGCCAAGACAGGGGGCATAGCAATCAGCCCCAGCATTTT. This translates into CASSQDRGHSNQPQHF.